These 20 T cell receptor beta chains were sequenced from one sample in a study of Ad26.COV2.S vaccination and SARS-CoV-2 variants. Sequencing used immunoSEQ multiplex PCR; TCRdb keeps in-frame clones, though not all of them. The sample has 350,000 to 450,000 clones, about nine tenths seen once. Treatment of the sample: roughly 20 received Ad26.COV2.S at low or high dose, single or two shots; about 5 received placebo; per-sample allocation not given. Specimen acquisition occurred on day 63 following the initial vaccine or placebo injection. This specimen consisted of peripheral blood, obtained in a trial of Ad26.COV2.S vaccine versus placebo. The receptors shown here come from a person between 18 and 60 years old who received the Ad26.COV2.S COVID-19 vaccine or a placebo.

As for this clone: The junction does not match germline at one end; this may be a read error. The V call is TRBV5-8, the J call TRBJ2-5; TRBD2 is a possible D gene (6 bases). This CDR3 region has 14 residues. Germline assignment: CDR1 SGHTS and CDR2 YDEGEE. In DNA, the CDR3 is TGTGCCAGCAGTTTGGGGTCAGGGAGGGAGACCCAGTACTTC. It encodes CASSLGSGRETQYF.

V is TRBV18 and J is TRBJ1-2; perhaps TRBD1 as D (5 bases). Per the germline V gene, CDR1 is KGHSH and CDR2 is LQKENI. This CDR3 has 15 amino acids. V was clipped by 2 bases and J by 8 bases, with 18 bases between them. The CDR3 loop reads CASSPGETVSNGYTF. In nucleotides, the CDR3 is TGTGCCAGCTCACCAGGGGAGACAGTTAGTAACGGCTACACCTTC.

This rearrangement joins TRBV30 to TRBJ1-2; D may be TRBD1 (5 bases). With 0 bases removed from V and 7 bases from J, the gap between germline ends came to 12 bases. This CDR3 contains 13 residues. CDR1 is GTSNPN, CDR2 SVGIG, per germline (reference sequence). As DNA, the CDR3 is TGTGCCTGGAGTGTCGGAGGGGACGGTGGCTACACCTTC. As protein: CAWSVGGDGGYTF.

This chain links TRBV2 with TRBJ1-5, with D perhaps matching TRBD1 (5 bases). From germline, CDR1 is SNHLY and CDR2 FYNNEI. V lost 5 bases, J lost 8 bases, and 10 bases lay in between. The CDR3 extends over 12 amino acids. The CDR3 DNA is TGTGCCAGCAGTCTATCCAGGGAGCCCCAGCATTTT. This encodes CASSLSREPQHF.

The V call is TRBV6-5, the J call TRBJ2-3; D is unresolved. V shed 2 bases and J shed 2 bases, with 5 bases lying between them. This CDR3 is 13 amino acids long. Germline V gene sequence: CDR1 MNHEY, CDR2 SVGAGI. Written as DNA, the CDR3 is TGTGCCAGCAGTTACACTAACACAGATACGCAGTATTTT. Residues: CASSYTNTDTQYF.

CDR3 bases: TGTGCCAGCAGCCGGACAGCCTCTTCTGAGCAGTACTTC. This gives the protein CASSRTASSEQYF. The chain is built from TRBV3-1 (or the pseudogene TRBV3-2) and TRBJ2-7; D possibly corresponds to TRBD1 (6 bases). Between the trimmed V and J ends, which lost 4 bases and 7 bases, there was a span of 14 bases. Germline CDR1 reads LGHDT; CDR2 reads YNNKEL (reference sequence). This CDR3 has 13 amino acids.

This sequence joins TRBV7-9 and TRBJ1-1, with a weak D call TRBD1 (5 bases). Between the trimmed V and J ends, which lost 1 base and 13 bases, there was a span of 19 bases. CDR1 SEHNR and CDR2 FQNEAQ come from the germline V gene (reference sequence). CDR3 length: 14 residues. CDR3: CASSLGQGMGSDFF. Written as DNA, the CDR3 is TGTGCCAGCAGCTTAGGGCAGGGAATGGGAAGTGATTTCTTT.

This chain links TRBV7-9 with TRBJ1-3, with no clear D. The CDR3 runs 14 residues. V lost 0 bases to trimming and J lost 4 bases, with 7 bases between them. Germline lookup yields CDR1 SEHNR and CDR2 FQNEAQ (reference sequence). The chain's CDR3 is CASSLAEGGNTIYF. CDR3 sequence (DNA): TGTGCCAGCAGCTTAGCGGAAGGGGGAAACACCATATATTTT.

The rearrangement joins TRBV4-3 to TRBJ2-5; TRBD2 matches 14 bases. The CDR3 is 17 residues long. CDR1 is LGHNA, CDR2 YSLEER, per germline. Unmatched junction bases numbered 5, after V lost 0 bases and J lost 5 bases. CDR3 sequence (DNA): TGCGCCAGCAGCCAAGATCTCTGGACTAGCGGGGGGGAGACCCAGTACTTC. Translated, it gives CASSQDLWTSGGETQYF.

This sequence joins TRBV19 and TRBJ1-1; D gene unclear. CDR1 and CDR2 from the germline V gene are LNHDA and SQIVND (reference sequence). The CDR3 has 14 residues. The V and J ends lost 4 bases and 4 bases respectively, with 13 bases between them. CDR3 coding DNA: TGTGCCAGTAGTAAACAAGGGATAATCACTGAAGCTTTCTTT. Amino acids: CASSKQGIITEAFF.

The chain has TRBV30 and TRBJ1-1; D may be TRBD1 (5 bases). The ends were cut back, 8 bases at V and 1 base at J, with 14 bases in the middle. The CDR3 is made up of 13 amino acids. From germline, CDR1 is GTSNPN and CDR2 SVGIG (reference sequence). CDR3 residues: CARDLGGNTEAFF. The CDR3 nucleotides are TGTGCCCGGGACTTAGGAGGGAACACTGAAGCTTTCTTT.

The rearrangement links TRBV6-5 to TRBJ2-7; D gene ambiguous. Deletions cut 2 bases from V and 0 bases from J, with 8 bases between. Germline V gene lookup returns CDR1 MNHEY and CDR2 SVGAGI. The CDR3 runs to 14 residues. CDR3 in DNA: TGTGCCAGCAGTTACAGGGTCGGCTCCTACGAGCAGTACTTC. It specifies CASSYRVGSYEQYF.

This chain connects TRBV5-6 to TRBJ1-1; no clear D gene. V shed 4 bases and J shed 3 bases, with 10 bases lying between them. This CDR3 region has 13 residues. In germline, CDR1 is SGHDT, CDR2 YYEEEE. The CDR3 protein is CASSLPGDTEAFF. The CDR3, as DNA: TGTGCCAGCAGCCTACCTGGGGACACTGAAGCTTTCTTT.

This clone has only one observation. This sequence joins TRBV11-3 and TRBJ2-3; 9 nucleotides align to TRBD2. From germline, CDR1 is SGHNT and CDR2 YENEEA. The CDR3 totals 15 residues. Trimming took 5 bases from V and 1 from J; bases not matched to a gene: 4. This CDR3 reads CASSLSGGGTDTQYF. The DNA of the CDR3 is TGTGCCAGCAGCCTTAGCGGGGGTGGCACAGATACGCAGTATTTT.

The genes are TRBV24-1 and TRBJ1-1; TRBD1 matches at 8 bases. This CDR3 has 17 amino acids. V was pared by 0 bases and J by 0 bases, with 5 bases of the junction left unmatched. CDR1 and CDR2 (germline): KGHDR, SFDVKD. The CDR3: CATSDLTQGEVNTEAFF. CDR3 nucleotide sequence: TGTGCCACCAGTGATTTGACACAGGGGGAGGTGAACACTGAAGCTTTCTTT.

The V gene is TRBV7-3, the J gene TRBJ2-2; 8 bases agree with TRBD2. The CDR3 loop spans 16 amino acids. Germline V gene data show CDR1 as SGHTA and CDR2 as FQGTGA. Germline trimming cut 2 bases from V and 1 base from J; bases unmatched to any gene: 3. The CDR3 region is CASSLGLAGNTGELFF. In DNA, the CDR3 is TGTGCCAGCAGCTTAGGACTAGCAGGGAACACCGGGGAGCTGTTTTTT.

This clone was seen a single time. V gene TRBV15 combines with J gene TRBJ2-3; D tentatively reads TRBD1 or TRBD2 (5 bases each). CDR3 length: 13 residues. V shed 0 bases and J shed 4 bases, with 5 bases lying between them. CDR1 and CDR2 from the germline V gene are LNHNV and YYDKDF (reference sequence). The CDR3 bases are TGTGCCACCAGCAGAGAGGGGGCAGATACGCAGTATTTT. Its protein product is CATSREGADTQYF.

The genes are TRBV6-5 and TRBJ1-2, with D hard to call. The CDR3 has 13 residues. The V gene lost 5 bases and the J gene lost 5 bases, with 12 bases spanning the gap. Germline V CDR1 and CDR2: MNHEY, SVGAGI. CDR3 DNA: TGTGCCAGCAGTCCGGGTCCGATATATGGCTACACCTTC. It codes for CASSPGPIYGYTF.

The gene calls are TRBV6-2 or TRBV6-3 and TRBJ2-5, with 9 bases identical to TRBD2. CDR3 length: 16 amino acids. Germline assignment: CDR1 MNHEY and CDR2 SVGEGT. V lost 2 bases to trimming and J lost 6 bases; unmatched junction nucleotides: 10. The CDR3 protein is CASSYELRGGSQTQYF. CDR3 DNA sequence: TGTGCCAGCAGTTACGAGCTGCGGGGGGGCAGTCAGACCCAGTACTTC.

CDR3 DNA sequence: TGTGCCAGCAGGCAGGGGGCTACCTACGAGCAGTACTTC. Encoded protein: CASRQGATYEQYF. The V and J genes are TRBV5-8 and TRBJ2-7, with 8 bases matching TRBD1. The V and J ends lost 5 bases and 2 bases, in that order; junction bases with no gene match: 3. This CDR3 comprises 13 residues. The V gene's germline CDR1 is SGHTS and CDR2 YDEGEE.